The 26 T cell receptor beta chains reported below all come from one sample, sequenced in a study of blood T cell repertoires in COVID-19. Profiling relied on immunoSEQ multiplex PCR, and the TCRdb table lists in-frame clones only, not all of them. The table includes 110,000 or so clones, 65% to 80% detected once. Sequencing was carried out using peripheral blood. The receptors stem from a man in his forties or fifties with acute or convalescent COVID-19.

The CDR3 here is CASSPDRAGGYTF. CDR3 bases: TGTGCCAGCAGTCCGGACCGGGCGGGGGGCTACACCTTC. This chain links TRBV2 with TRBJ1-2; the D is unclear. V gave up 5 bases and J gave up 8 bases, with 15 bases separating them. From germline, CDR1 is SNHLY and CDR2 FYNNEI. The CDR3 length is 13 residues.

The chain combines TRBV5-6 with TRBJ1-2; 9 positions agree with TRBD1. Germline V gene lookup returns CDR1 SGHDT and CDR2 YYEEEE. This CDR3 is 13 amino acids long. The V and J ends lost 5 bases and 7 bases, in that order; junction bases with no gene match: 6. CDR3 sequence: CASRRDREGGYTF. CDR3 nucleotide sequence: TGTGCCAGCAGACGGGACAGGGAGGGTGGCTACACCTTC.

The chain links TRBV30 to TRBJ2-7, with D tentatively TRBD1 (6 bases). CDR1 is GTSNPN and CDR2 is SVGIG in the germline V gene (reference sequence). CDR3 length: 14 amino acids. Trimming cost V 0 bases and J 0 bases, with 9 bases left between them. The CDR3 bases are TGTGCCTGGAGTGTTGTGGACAGCTCCTACGAGCAGTACTTC. Residues: CAWSVVDSSYEQYF. Together with reference TRBV30 and TRBJ2-7, the CDR3 gives the full variable domain: SQTIHQWPATLVQPVGSPLSLECTVEGTSNPNLYWYRQAAGRGLQLLFYSVGIGQISSEVPQNLSASRPQDRQFILSSKKLLLSDSGFYLCAWSVVDSSYEQYFGPGTRLTVT.

V is TRBV15 and J is TRBJ1-1, with D perhaps matching TRBD1 (5 bases). Germline CDR1 reads LNHNV; CDR2 reads YYDKDF (reference sequence). This CDR3 has 18 amino acids. Deletions cut 0 bases from V and 1 base from J, with 18 bases between. The CDR3 sequence is CATSRDQWGDKGNTEAFF. CDR3 nucleotides: TGTGCCACCAGCAGAGATCAGTGGGGGGATAAGGGGAACACTGAAGCTTTCTTT.

This clone occurred many times. The chain carries TRBV19 and TRBJ1-1, with TRBD1 as a possible D gene (5 bases). The V and J ends lost 6 bases and 1 base respectively, with 12 bases between them. Germline CDR1 reads LNHDA; CDR2 reads SQIVND (reference sequence). The CDR3 loop spans 14 amino acids. The CDR3 DNA reads as TGTGCCAGTAGCACCCCTGGACAGAACACTGAAGCTTTCTTT. Translation: CASSTPGQNTEAFF.

This sequence joins TRBV4-1 and TRBJ1-4; possibly TRBD1 for D (5 bases). The CDR3 has 14 amino acids. Trimming removed 3 bases from V and 3 bases from J, with 8 bases in between. Germline CDR1 and CDR2: MGHRA and YSYEKL. CDR3 sequence: CASSQGGPNEKLFF. The CDR3 DNA is TGCGCCAGCAGCCAGGGGGGACCTAATGAAAAACTGTTTTTT.

The chain joins TRBV9 to TRBJ2-1; TRBD2 matches 9 bases. This CDR3 comprises 15 residues. Germline assignment: CDR1 SGDLS and CDR2 YYNGEE. V lost 0 bases and J lost 5; bases outside the gene matches: 3. CDR3 sequence reads: CASSVEGLANNEQFF. CDR3 DNA sequence: TGTGCCAGCAGCGTAGAAGGACTAGCGAACAATGAGCAGTTCTTC. Filled out from reference TRBV9 and TRBJ2-1, the complete variable domain reads DSGVTQTPKHLITATGQRVTLRCSPRSGDLSVYWYQQSLDQGLQFLIQYYNGEERAKGNILERFSAQQFPDLHSELNLSSLELGDSALYFCASSVEGLANNEQFFGPGTRLTVL.

V usage is TRBV7-3 and J usage is TRBJ2-3; 9 nucleotides match TRBD1. Per the germline V gene, CDR1 is SGHTA and CDR2 is FQGTGA. CDR3 size: 15 residues. The V segment lost 6 bases and the J segment 2 bases; nucleotides outside the gene matches: 6. CDR3 DNA sequence: TGTGCCAGCAGTACCCGGGACAGGGCCACAGATACGCAGTATTTT. This sequence encodes CASSTRDRATDTQYF.

The chain links TRBV27 to TRBJ2-5; 9 nucleotides agree with TRBD2. The CDR3 extends over 15 amino acids. Germline trimming cut 2 bases from V and 4 bases from J; bases unmatched to any gene: 5. The germline V gene encodes CDR1 MNHEY and CDR2 SMNVEV (reference sequence). CDR3 nucleotide sequence: TGTGCCAGCAGTTTAGGGCTAGCGGGGCGAGAGACCCAGTACTTC. This gives the protein CASSLGLAGRETQYF.

The chain has TRBV5-1 and TRBJ2-7, with 10 bases aligning to TRBD1. The ends lost 2 bases at V and 5 bases at J; junction bases unmatched: 4. Per the germline V gene, CDR1 is SGHRS and CDR2 is YFSETQ. This CDR3 comprises 14 residues. CDR3 sequence: CASSFGQGGHEQYF. CDR3 in DNA: TGCGCCAGCAGCTTCGGACAGGGGGGTCACGAGCAGTACTTC.

V is TRBV4-1 and J is TRBJ2-7; D perhaps matches TRBD2 (6 bases). V shed 1 base and J shed 0 bases, with 13 bases lying between them. This CDR3 has 16 residues. Germline V gene sequence: CDR1 MGHRA, CDR2 YSYEKL. The CDR3, as DNA: TGCGCCAGCAGCCAAGTGGGGGGAGACAGCTCCTACGAGCAGTACTTC. Protein: CASSQVGGDSSYEQYF.

This sequence joins TRBV21-1 and TRBJ1-2; the table's D call TRBD1 went unverified against the DNA. TRBV21-1 has pseudogene status. The length of the CDR3 is 15 residues. The CDR3 loop is CASDSGQDNDYGYTF. Here the CDR3 DNA reads TGTGCCAGCGATTCGGGACAGGATAATGACTATGGCTACACCTTC.

This rearrangement joins TRBV6-5 to TRBJ2-7; TRBD2 might be the D (6 bases). There are 16 residues in the CDR3. V was trimmed by 2 bases and J by 7 bases, leaving 21 bases between them. Per germline, CDR1 MNHEY and CDR2 SVGAGI. The CDR3 spells CASSYTRRRGVREQYF. CDR3 bases: TGTGCCAGCAGTTACACCCGAAGGCGGGGAGTAAGGGAGCAGTACTTC.

The rearrangement uses TRBV10-3 and TRBJ1-1, with 10 positions matching TRBD1. This CDR3 is built from 17 residues. Germline trimming cut 5 bases from V and 1 base from J; bases unmatched to any gene: 10. Germline V gene lookup returns CDR1 ENHRY and CDR2 SYGVKD. The CDR3 DNA sequence: TGTGCCATCAGTCCCGGGACAGGGGTTCAAAAGAACACTGAAGCTTTCTTT. This translates into CAISPGTGVQKNTEAFF.

This chain uses TRBV5-4 with TRBJ1-2, with 8 bases fitting TRBD1. The CDR3 sequence is 14 residues long. The junction had 3 bases not matched to a gene; V was cut back by 2 bases and J by 3 bases. Germline values: CDR1 SGHNT, CDR2 YYREEE (reference sequence). The CDR3 protein is CASSFRDRYYGYTF. CDR3 sequence (DNA): TGTGCCAGCAGCTTTAGGGACAGGTACTATGGCTACACCTTC. Looking up the rest from reference TRBV5-4 and TRBJ1-2 gives the full variable domain: ETGVTQSPTHLIKTRGQQVTLRCSSQSGHNTVSWYQQALGQGPQFIFQYYREEENGRGNFPPRFSGLQFPNYSSELNVNALELDDSALYLCASSFRDRYYGYTFGSGTRLTVV.

This chain links TRBV19 with TRBJ1-1, with D maybe TRBD1 (5 bases). Trimming stripped 7 bases from V and 5 bases from J, with 11 bases between. This CDR3 is built from 12 residues. Germline V gene sequence: CDR1 LNHDA, CDR2 SQIVND (reference sequence). The CDR3 coding sequence is TGTGCCAGTACCAGGGAGGGGACTGAAGCTTTCTTT. Its protein is CASTREGTEAFF.

This clone was counted only a few times. V and J are TRBV6-2 or TRBV6-3 and TRBJ2-5; TRBD2 is a possible D gene (7 bases). The CDR3 length is 19 residues. Germline V lookup: CDR1 MNHEY, CDR2 SVGEGT. V lost 2 bases and J 0 bases, leaving 22 bases between the germline ends. CDR3 residues: CASSYGVRGARPYQETQYF. The CDR3 DNA reads TGTGCCAGCAGTTACGGTGTTCGGGGGGCGCGCCCCTACCAAGAGACCCAGTACTTC.

The J gene is TRBJ1-6, the V gene TRBV5-6; TRBD1 agrees at 8 bases. CDR1 SGHDT and CDR2 YYEEEE come from the germline V gene. Unmatched junction bases numbered 4, after V lost 3 bases and J lost 11 bases. This CDR3 region has 13 residues. CDR3 sequence reads: CASSSGTGTPLHF. The CDR3 DNA follows: TGTGCCAGCAGCTCCGGGACAGGAACACCCCTCCACTTT. Combining the CDR3 with reference TRBV5-6 and TRBJ1-6 gives the whole variable domain DAGVTQSPTHLIKTRGQQVTLRCSPKSGHDTVSWYQQALGQGPQFIFQYYEEEERQRGNFPDRFSGHQFPNYSSELNVNALLLGDSALYLCASSSGTGTPLHFGNGTRLTVT.

J is TRBJ2-3 and V is TRBV7-3, with 7 bases identical to TRBD2. The V segment lost 5 bases and the J segment 7 bases; nucleotides outside the gene matches: 9. The CDR3 runs 14 residues. Germline assignment: CDR1 SGHTA and CDR2 FQGTGA. The DNA of the CDR3 is TGTGCCAGCAGCACGGGACTACCTCATAATACGCAGTATTTT. Translation gives CASSTGLPHNTQYF.

J is TRBJ2-3 and V is TRBV24-1; D is ambiguous. This CDR3 comprises 13 residues. Trimming pared 1 base from V and 1 base from J, leaving 2 bases between. Germline V lookup: CDR1 KGHDR, CDR2 SFDVKD. The CDR3 DNA reads TGTGCCACCAGTGATTTCGGCACAGATACGCAGTATTTT. It codes for CATSDFGTDTQYF.

The chain has TRBV6-6 and TRBJ1-3; 8 nucleotides agree with TRBD1. This CDR3 is 15 amino acids long. In germline, CDR1 is MNHNY, CDR2 SVGAGI (reference sequence). The V segment lost 7 bases and the J segment 6 bases; nucleotides outside the gene matches: 11. CDR3 sequence (DNA): TGTGCCAGCACCATAGAAACAGGGGGGCAAAACACCATATATTTT. As protein: CASTIETGGQNTIYF.

The chain carries TRBV5-4 and TRBJ2-5; 8 nucleotides agree with TRBD1. Trimming cost V 4 bases and J 4 bases; bases outside gene matches: 3. The CDR3 consists of 13 residues. Germline CDR1 reads SGHNT; CDR2 reads YYREEE (reference sequence). CDR3 protein: CASSADRAETQYF. As DNA, the CDR3 is TGTGCCAGCAGCGCGGACAGGGCAGAGACCCAGTACTTC.

This rearrangement joins TRBV7-2 to TRBJ2-5, with 7 bases matching TRBD1. The J segment lost 0 bases and the V segment lost 6 bases, leaving 7 bases of the junction unmatched. Germline V gives CDR1 SGHTA, CDR2 FQGNSA. The CDR3 has 15 amino acids. CDR3 DNA: TGTGCCAGCAGGCCCAGGGGGACATACCAAGAGACCCAGTACTTC. This translates into CASRPRGTYQETQYF.

This chain uses TRBV5-1 with TRBJ1-6, with D maybe TRBD1 (6 bases). The CDR3 runs 17 residues. The germline V gene encodes CDR1 SGHRS and CDR2 YFSETQ. The ends were cut back, 1 base at V and 2 bases at J, with 13 bases in the middle. The CDR3 loop is CASSLTGSGTYNSPLHF. The CDR3 region has the DNA TGCGCCAGCAGCTTGACAGGGTCGGGCACCTATAATTCACCCCTCCACTTT.

This clone was seen only a few times. V is TRBV4-2 and J is TRBJ2-7; 7 nucleotides agree with TRBD2. There are 16 residues in the CDR3. Trimming cost V 0 bases and J 2 bases; bases outside gene matches: 7. Germline V lookup: CDR1 LGHNA, CDR2 YNFKEQ. The CDR3 spells CASSQELGGSTYEQYF. The CDR3 nucleotides are TGTGCCAGCAGCCAAGAATTGGGCGGGAGCACCTACGAGCAGTACTTC.

The chain recombines TRBV5-1 with TRBJ2-3; D is perhaps TRBD2 (6 bases). The CDR3 totals 16 residues. Between the trimmed V and J ends, which lost 4 bases and 2 bases, there was a span of 17 bases. Germline assignment: CDR1 SGHRS and CDR2 YFSETQ. CDR3 protein: CASSLEGSKATDTQYF. The DNA for the CDR3 is TGCGCCAGCAGCCTGGAGGGGTCGAAAGCCACAGATACGCAGTATTTT.